This passage covers 5 T cell receptor beta chains from one sample sequenced in a study of tumor-infiltrating lymphocytes in localized non-small cell lung cancer. Using immunoSEQ multiplex PCR, the repertoire was profiled, and TCRdb retains in-frame clones only, with some absent. The table lists about 6,400 clones, about three quarters of them singletons. Sequenced: uninvolved lung tissue not adjacent to the tumor. Source of these receptors: a human donor with non-small cell lung cancer.

The chain joins TRBV4-3 to TRBJ2-7; D is unresolved. With 5 bases removed from V and 5 bases from J, the gap between germline ends came to 10 bases. The CDR3 is made up of 12 amino acids. CDR1 and CDR2 from the germline V gene are LGHNA and YSLEER. This CDR3 reads CASSSHKNEQYF. The CDR3 DNA is TGCGCCAGCAGCTCACACAAGAACGAGCAGTACTTC.

The chain has TRBV10-1 and TRBJ2-1, with TRBD2 matching over 13 bases. The CDR3 sequence is 14 residues long. V was clipped by 5 bases and J by 7 bases; unmatched bases: 2. CDR1 and CDR2 from the germline V gene are WNHNN and SYGVQD (reference sequence). The CDR3 region has the DNA TGCGCCAGCAGTACGGGACTAGCGGGAAATGAGCAGTTCTTC. The encoded protein is CASSTGLAGNEQFF.

Judged by abundance, this clone is hyperexpanded. The chain carries TRBV27 and TRBJ2-1, with D unclear. The germline V gene has CDR1 MNHEY and CDR2 SMNVEV (reference sequence). Trimming pared 2 bases from V and 7 bases from J, leaving 6 bases between. This CDR3 has 12 residues. The CDR3: CASSLTRNEQFF. CDR3 coding DNA: TGTGCCAGCAGTTTAACCCGGAATGAGCAGTTCTTC.

This clone was seen more than once but under ten times. V is TRBV7-9 and J is TRBJ1-3; tentatively, D is TRBD1 (5 bases). Trimming left V 4 bases short and J 2 bases short, with 9 bases between. The CDR3 runs 14 residues. In germline, CDR1 is SEHNR, CDR2 FQNEAQ (reference sequence). CDR3 in amino acids: CASSYGAPGNTIYF. CDR3 bases: TGTGCCAGCAGCTATGGGGCCCCTGGAAACACCATATATTTT.

The gene calls are TRBV4-2 and TRBJ2-3; 10 bases are shared with TRBD1. Germline CDR1 is LGHNA and CDR2 is YNFKEQ. With V trimmed by 0 bases and J by 0 bases, 15 bases remained unmatched. The CDR3 totals 21 residues. As DNA, the CDR3 is TGTGCCAGCAGCCAAGATGTCTCCGGGACAGGGGCTGTTAGAAGCACAGATACGCAGTATTTT. The encoded protein is CASSQDVSGTGAVRSTDTQYF.